This TCR beta chain appears in the sequencing data of a study of OX40 agonist ivuxolimab in advanced cancers. Study summary: Intravenous ivuxolimab was administered to patients every 2 weeks at 0.01 to 10 mg/kg. Broader study findings: Part of the nonresponder group also had normalized T-cell clonal expansion that was low. Among T cells, CD8+ cells averaged more expanded clones than CD4+ cells.

Concerning this clone: Its antigen is unknown.

V shed 4 bases, J shed 2 bases, and the junction held 5 bases outside the gene matches. The CDR3 extends over 15 amino acids. CDR1 is MNHNY, CDR2 SVGAGI, per germline (reference sequence). The method was immunoSEQ multiplex PCR; TCRdb's version includes in-frame clones alone and lacks a portion of them. Altogether tens of thousands of clones are present, 88% being singletons, with the ten largest covering 0.72%. Systemic immunosuppression or autoimmune disease history was grounds to exclude patients. The chain employs TRBV6-6 and TRBJ1-5; 7 bases agree with TRBD1. The sequencing here drew on CD4+ or CD8+ T cells sorted from blood, taken in a trial of the OX40 agonist ivuxolimab. The clonotype originates from an adult with an advanced solid tumor such as melanoma, head and neck, liver or kidney cancer. In DNA form, the CDR3 reads TGTGCCAGCAGTTCCAGGGGGGCAGGCAATCAGCCCCAGCATTTT. It translates to CASSSRGAGNQPQHF.